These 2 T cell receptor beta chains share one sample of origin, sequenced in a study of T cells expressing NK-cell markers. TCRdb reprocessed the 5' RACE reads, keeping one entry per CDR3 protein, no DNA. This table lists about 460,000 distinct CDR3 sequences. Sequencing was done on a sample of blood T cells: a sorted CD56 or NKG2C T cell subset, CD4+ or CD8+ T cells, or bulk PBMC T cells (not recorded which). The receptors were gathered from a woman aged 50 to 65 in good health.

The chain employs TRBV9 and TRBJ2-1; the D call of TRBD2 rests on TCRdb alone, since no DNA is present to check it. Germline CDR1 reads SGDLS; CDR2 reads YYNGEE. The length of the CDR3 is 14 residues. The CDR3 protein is CASSVEASGDEQFF.

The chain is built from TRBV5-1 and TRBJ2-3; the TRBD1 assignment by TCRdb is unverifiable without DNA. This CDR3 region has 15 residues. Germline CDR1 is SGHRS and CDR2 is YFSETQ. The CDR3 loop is CASGLWGPSTDTQYF.